These T cell receptor beta chains were read from a single sample in a study of T cell responses to AZD1222 COVID-19 vaccine. This table comes from immunoSEQ multiplex PCR, and its TCRdb copy is limited to in-frame clones, with some not included. Of some 96,000 clones in the sample, about four fifths were seen once. The sequencing here drew on peripheral blood, taken 28 days after the second AZD1222 dose. The receptors shown here come from an adult who received the AZD1222 COVID-19 vaccine. CDR3s include the opening cysteine and the closing phenylalanine or tryptophan. A D gene is named only where the DNA matches it firmly. Clone size is stated in some rows and not others, as once, few, many or a class when expanded.

once	TRBJ2-7	-	TRBV3-1/TRBV3-2	TGTGCCAGCAGCCAAGATGAGGGGTTGGGCTACGAGCAGTACTTC	CASSQDEGLGYEQYF
-	TRBJ2-3	-	TRBV2	TGTGCCAGCAGTGTTCATCCGGGGATGAGACAGAATACGCAGTATTTT	CASSVHPGMRQNTQYF
-	TRBJ2-3	-	TRBV3-1/TRBV3-2	TGTGCCAGCAGCCAAGAGGGGGCCCTTGGAGCGCAGTATTTT	CASSQEGALGAQYF
-	TRBJ1-1	-	TRBV10-3	TGTGCCATCAGTGAAAGTGGGAAGAACACTGAAGCTTTCTTT	CAISESGKNTEAFF
once	TRBJ1-5	-	TRBV6-6	TGTGCCAGCACCCCCACGAGTAGCAATCAGCCCCAGCATTTT	CASTPTSSNQPQHF
-	TRBJ1-2	TRBD1	TRBV19	TGTGCCAGTCCTACTCGACAGGGCCGTAACTATGGCTACACCTTC	CASPTRQGRNYGYTF
-	TRBJ1-1	-	TRBV6-1	TGTGCCAGCAGACCGGACAGCAGCATGAACACTGAAGCTTTCTTT	CASRPDSSMNTEAFF
-	TRBJ2-3	-	TRBV5-1	TGCGCCAGCAGCGTCGACAGGTTCACAGATACGCAGTATTTT	CASSVDRFTDTQYF
-	TRBJ1-1	-	TRBV27	TGTGCCAGCAGTCAAGACAGTTACACTGAAGCTTTCTTT	CASSQDSYTEAFF
-	TRBJ1-2	-	TRBV21-1	TGTGCCAGCAGTATCAACAGGGGGCGAGATGGCTACACCTTC	CASSINRGRDGYTF
-	TRBJ2-5	TRBD2	TRBV9	TGTGCCAGCAGCGGGAGCGGGAGGCCACAAGAGACCCAGTACTTC	CASSGSGRPQETQYF
-	TRBJ2-5	-	TRBV13	TGTGCCAGCAGCTTAGCTGCGGGGACCCAGTACTTC	CASSLAAGTQYF
once	TRBJ2-7	TRBD1	TRBV10-3	TGTGCCATCAGTGTCGACAGGGGGCAAAGCGAGCAGTACTTC	CAISVDRGQSEQYF
few	TRBJ1-4	-	TRBV6-2/TRBV6-3	TGTGCCAGCAGTAAACCCAACTCAAATGAAAAACTGTTTTTT	CASSKPNSNEKLFF
-	TRBJ2-1	TRBD2	TRBV6-2/TRBV6-3	TGTGCCAGCAGTTATAGCGGGGGCTCCTACAATGAGCAGTTCTTC	CASSYSGGSYNEQFF
few	TRBJ2-3	-	TRBV5-6	TGTGCCAGCAGCATCCGGGTTCCGAGCACAGATACGCAGTATTTT	CASSIRVPSTDTQYF
-	TRBJ2-1	TRBD2	TRBV18	TGTGCCAGCTCAAAGCGGGATTACAATGAGCAGTTCTTC	CASSKRDYNEQFF
-	TRBJ1-3	-	TRBV19	TGTGCCAGCCACCCCGGAGGGCTTGGTGGCGGAAACACCATATATTTT	CASHPGGLGGGNTIYF
-	TRBJ1-4	-	TRBV4-1	TGCGCCAGCAGCCGAGTGGGGGCATTGAATGAAAAACTGTTTTTT	CASSRVGALNEKLFF
-	TRBJ2-3	TRBD2	TRBV5-1	TGCGCCACCGGACTAGCGGGAGGGCCAGATACGCAGTATTTT	CATGLAGGPDTQYF
-	TRBJ2-1	-	TRBV5-8	TGTGCCAGCAGCGCGACCCACAATGAGCAGTTCTTC	CASSATHNEQFF
-	TRBJ2-1	-	TRBV7-9	TGTGCCAGCAGCTTACAGGGCCCGGCCGGGGGCAATGAGCAGTTCTTC	CASSLQGPAGGNEQFF
few	TRBJ1-2	-	TRBV19	TGTGCCAGTTACAGCTATGGCTACACCTTC	CASYSYGYTF